Here is one T cell receptor beta chain with its context. Antigen specificity is unknown. MiXCR, run by TCRdb on the 5' RACE reads, gives a single entry per CDR3 protein. Of some 350,000 distinct CDR3 sequences in the sample, under 5% were seen once. This sample was included in a study of T cells after yellow fever vaccination. This CDR3 has 15 residues. V lost 1 base and J 1 base, leaving 8 bases between the germline ends. Germline loops: CDR1 LGHNA, CDR2 YSLEER. The study's findings and limits: Among primary-vaccination clones, most reappeared after the booster, at 95% to 96% for CD4 and 88% for CD8.

This sequence was found in a man aged 18 to 29 who received the YFV17D yellow fever vaccine. Sample: PBMCs, taken 5 days after the yellow fever booster vaccination. The V and J genes are TRBV4-3 and TRBJ1-3; D gene uncertain. The CDR3 region has the DNA TGCGCCAGCAGCCAAGCGTTTTTGTCTGGAAACACCATATATTTT. Translating it yields CASSQAFLSGNTIYF.